A single sample gave rise to the 17 T cell receptor beta chains below, sequenced in a study of CD8 T cells in Susac syndrome. Random hexamers were used to reverse transcribe the RNA input (about 0.5 to 1 ug). TCRdb reprocessed the immunoSEQ multiplex PCR reads with MiXCR, giving one entry per CDR3 protein. The table lists about 140,000 distinct CDR3 sequences, 94% of them singletons. Source material: CD8+ T cells from PBMCs. The receptors derive from a human donor in good health.

This chain joins TRBV27 and TRBJ2-7; TRBD1 is a possible D gene (6 bases). The CDR3 has 13 amino acids. Germline lookup yields CDR1 MNHEY and CDR2 SMNVEV (reference sequence). Trimming took off 3 bases at V and 3 bases at J, with 9 bases between the two ends. The CDR3 DNA sequence: TGTGCCAGCAGTTTTGGACAGTTCTACGAGCAGTACTTC. Protein product: CASSFGQFYEQYF.

The J gene is TRBJ2-7, the V gene TRBV23-1; 8 bases match TRBD1. TRBV23-1 is sorted into the ORF group, with uncertain function. V dropped 7 bases and J dropped 2; count of bases not matched to a gene: 7. This CDR3 comprises 14 residues. CDR3 coding DNA: TGCGCCAGCACGGCCATCAGGGGGCCCTACGAGCAGTACTTC. Protein: CASTAIRGPYEQYF.

The gene calls are TRBV7-9 and TRBJ2-1; 9 bases fit TRBD1. CDR1 SEHNR and CDR2 FQNEAQ come from the germline V gene (reference sequence). This CDR3 has 15 residues. The trim removed 6 bases at V and 7 bases at J, leaving 10 bases unmatched. The CDR3 region is CASRRPGQGSNEQFF. CDR3 nucleotides: TGTGCCAGCAGACGACCGGGACAGGGTAGTAATGAGCAGTTCTTC.

In regard to this clonotype: An end of the junction differs from the germline gene, which may be a read error. The chain carries TRBV7-9 and TRBJ2-1, with 9 bases that match TRBD2. The length of the CDR3 is 13 residues. The germline CDR1 and CDR2 sequences are SEHNR and FQNEAQ (reference sequence). The CDR3 region is CASSIAGVDEQFF. The CDR3 nucleotides read TGTGCCAGCAGCATAGCGGGGGTGGATGAGCAGTTCTTC.

Here the CDR3 DNA reads TGTGCCAGCAGTTTCAAAGCGGCCAGCTACAATGAGCAGTTCTTC. Translation gives CASSFKAASYNEQFF. The chain uses TRBV28 and TRBJ2-1; D is possibly TRBD2 (5 bases). Trimming took off 3 bases at V and 3 bases at J, with 12 bases between the two ends. There are 15 residues in the CDR3. Looked up from germline, CDR1 is MDHEN and CDR2 is SYDVKM.

The chain is built from TRBV5-6 and TRBJ2-2; 9 nucleotides align to TRBD1. Trimming removed 3 bases from V and 0 bases from J; junction bases left unmatched: 3. The germline gives CDR1 SGHDT, CDR2 YYEEEE. The CDR3 runs 16 residues. The CDR3 coding sequence is TGTGCCAGCAGCTCCGGACAGGGGTCGAACACCGGGGAGCTGTTTTTT. It codes for CASSSGQGSNTGELFF.

In DNA form, the CDR3 reads TGTGCCAGCAGCCAAGGGTTAGCGGGAGCCCCGCGGGCCTACAATGAGCAGTTCTTC. Amino acids: CASSQGLAGAPRAYNEQFF. The chain links TRBV14 to TRBJ2-1, with 9 bases identical to TRBD2. CDR1 SGHDN and CDR2 FVKESK come from the germline V gene. This CDR3 contains 19 residues. V dropped 1 base and J dropped 2; count of bases not matched to a gene: 12. The variable domain in full, with the rest retrieved from reference TRBV14 and TRBJ2-1, is EAGVTQFPSHSVIEKGQTVTLRCDPISGHDNLYWYRRVMGKEIKFLLHFVKESKQDESGMPNNRFLAERTGGTYSTLKVQPAELEDSGVYFCASSQGLAGAPRAYNEQFFGPGTRLTVL.

The chain is built from TRBV11-2 and TRBJ2-3, with D unresolved. Trimming removed 5 bases from V and 0 bases from J, with 6 bases in between. There are 13 residues in the CDR3. Germline-derived CDR1 and CDR2 are SGHAT and FQNNGV. This chain's CDR3 is CASSPTSTDTQYF. CDR3 coding DNA: TGTGCCAGCAGCCCGACTAGCACAGATACGCAGTATTTT.

The chain combines TRBV2 with TRBJ2-7; TRBD1 might be the D (6 bases). The CDR3 is made up of 14 amino acids. Trimming removed 2 bases from V and 3 bases from J, with 11 bases in between. CDR1 SNHLY and CDR2 FYNNEI come from the germline V gene. The CDR3 bases are TGTGCCAGCAGTGAACGGCAGGGGTACTACGAGCAGTACTTC. Its protein product is CASSERQGYYEQYF.

The table lists this clonotype with a few counts. The chain links TRBV28 to TRBJ1-1; maybe TRBD1 (6 bases). Germline V CDR1 and CDR2: MDHEN, SYDVKM. Trimming pared 2 bases from V and 5 bases from J, leaving 9 bases between. There are 13 residues in the CDR3. The CDR3 region has the DNA TGTGCCAGCAGTTTAAGGGGGAGTACTGAAGCTTTCTTT. This encodes CASSLRGSTEAFF.

The V call is TRBV20-1, the J call TRBJ2-5; no clear D gene. The CDR3 sequence is 12 residues long. Germline V gene lookup returns CDR1 DFQATT and CDR2 SNEGSKA (reference sequence). The CDR3, as DNA: TGCATCGGTTCGGCCCCTTGGGAGACCCAGTACTTC. As protein: CIGSAPWETQYF.

The rearrangement links TRBV3-1 to TRBJ2-1; D is uncertain. The CDR3 is 11 residues long. V was pared by 1 base and J by 10 bases, with 5 bases between. Germline-derived CDR1 and CDR2 are LGHDT and YNNKEL (reference sequence). The CDR3 reads CASSQGREQFF. The CDR3 DNA follows: TGTGCCAGCAGCCAAGGACGCGAGCAGTTCTTC.

The chain recombines TRBV9 with TRBJ2-7; D not resolved. Germline-derived CDR1 and CDR2 are SGDLS and YYNGEE. The CDR3 length is 13 residues. The V and J ends lost 2 bases and 5 bases respectively, with 11 bases between them. The CDR3 region has the DNA TGTGCCAGCAGCGTTGGGTCCCTCCACGAGCAGTACTTC. This gives the protein CASSVGSLHEQYF.

V is TRBV29-1 and J is TRBJ1-1; D is undetermined. Germline CDR1 SQVTM, CDR2 ANQGSEA. This CDR3 region has 10 residues. Between the trimmed V and J ends, which lost 7 bases and 10 bases, there was a span of 13 bases. CDR3 loop: CSAPGVGAFF. Here the CDR3 DNA reads TGCAGCGCCCCGGGAGTAGGAGCTTTCTTT.

The chain links TRBV27 to TRBJ2-7; tentatively, D is TRBD1 (6 bases). The CDR3 totals 13 residues. In germline, CDR1 is MNHEY, CDR2 SMNVEV (reference sequence). Trimming shortened V by 5 bases and J by 0 bases, and 8 bases separated the two germline ends. The CDR3 here is CASSTGISYEQYF. The CDR3 nucleotides read TGTGCCAGCAGTACAGGGATCTCCTACGAGCAGTACTTC.

V usage is TRBV3-1 and J usage is TRBJ1-1, with unresolved D. The germline V gene has CDR1 LGHDT and CDR2 YNNKEL (reference sequence). Between the trimmed V and J ends, which lost 6 bases and 7 bases, there was a span of 15 bases. The CDR3 extends over 13 amino acids. The CDR3, as DNA: TGTGCCAGCAGTGTCTCCAGCAATTTTGAAGCTTTCTTT. This codes for CASSVSSNFEAFF.

The chain has TRBV27 and TRBJ1-1; tentative D call: TRBD1 (6 bases). V lost 8 bases and J lost 5, with 9 bases in between. Per germline, CDR1 MNHEY and CDR2 SMNVEV (reference sequence). The CDR3 loop spans 11 amino acids. The CDR3 nucleotides are TGTGCCAGCGAGGGGGGGACTGAAGCTTTCTTT. Its protein is CASEGGTEAFF.